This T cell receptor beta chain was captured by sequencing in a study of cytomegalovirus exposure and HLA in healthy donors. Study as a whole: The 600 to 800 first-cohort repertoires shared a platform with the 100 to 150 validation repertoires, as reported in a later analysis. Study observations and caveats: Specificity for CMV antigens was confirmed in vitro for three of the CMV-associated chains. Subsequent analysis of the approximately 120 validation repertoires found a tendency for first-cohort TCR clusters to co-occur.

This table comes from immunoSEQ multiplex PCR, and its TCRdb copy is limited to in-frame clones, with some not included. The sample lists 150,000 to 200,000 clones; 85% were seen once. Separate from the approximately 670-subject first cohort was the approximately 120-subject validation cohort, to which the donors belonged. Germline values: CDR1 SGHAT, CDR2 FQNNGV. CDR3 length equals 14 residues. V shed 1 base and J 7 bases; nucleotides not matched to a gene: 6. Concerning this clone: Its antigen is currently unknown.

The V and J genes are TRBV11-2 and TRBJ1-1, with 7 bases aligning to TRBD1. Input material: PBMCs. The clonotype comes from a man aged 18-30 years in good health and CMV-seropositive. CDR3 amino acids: CASSLVGPGGEAFF. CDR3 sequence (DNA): TGTGCCAGCAGCTTAGTCGGCCCAGGGGGTGAAGCTTTCTTT.